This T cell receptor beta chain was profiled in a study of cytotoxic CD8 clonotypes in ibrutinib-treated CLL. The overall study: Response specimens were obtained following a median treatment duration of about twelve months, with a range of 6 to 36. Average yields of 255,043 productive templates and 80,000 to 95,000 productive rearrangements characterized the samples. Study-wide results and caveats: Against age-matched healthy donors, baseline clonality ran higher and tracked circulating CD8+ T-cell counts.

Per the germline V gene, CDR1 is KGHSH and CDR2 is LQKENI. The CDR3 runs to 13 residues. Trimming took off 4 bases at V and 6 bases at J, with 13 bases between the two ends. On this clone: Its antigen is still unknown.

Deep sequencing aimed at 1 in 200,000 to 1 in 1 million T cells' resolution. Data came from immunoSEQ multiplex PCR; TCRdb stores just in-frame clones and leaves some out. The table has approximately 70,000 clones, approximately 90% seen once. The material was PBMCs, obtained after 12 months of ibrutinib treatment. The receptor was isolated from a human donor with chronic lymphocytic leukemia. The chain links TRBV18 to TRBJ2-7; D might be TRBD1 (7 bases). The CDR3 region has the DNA TGTGCCAGCTCACTTGGACAGGAGGGCGAGCAGTACTTC. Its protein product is CASSLGQEGEQYF.